This T cell receptor (beta chain) was retrieved from a study of cytomegalovirus exposure and HLA in healthy donors. Study outcomes and limitations: Among donors in an Asian-associated ancestry cluster, a later analysis reportedly found fewer N-insertions than the roughly 700-donor mean.

The CDR3 contains 12 residues. Germline CDR1 and CDR2: SEHNR and FQNEAQ (reference sequence). With regard to this clone: What it binds is not known. The junction does not match germline at one end; this may be a read error.

With 60 Vbeta and 13 Jbeta primers, the PCR was carried out. Assay used: immunoSEQ multiplex PCR; TCRdb lists only in-frame clones, some missing. The table shows fewer than 250,000 clones, with 75% to 90% occurring only once. The rearrangement uses TRBV7-9 and TRBJ1-5, with D unclear. The sample taken for sequencing was PBMCs. This sequence originates from a boy aged 2-9 years in good health and CMV-seronegative. CDR3 nucleotide sequence: TGTTCCAGCAGCCAGTTTAATCAGCCCCAGCATTTT. As protein: CSSSQFNQPQHF. The whole variable domain, filled in from reference TRBV7-9 and TRBJ1-5, reads DTGVSQNPRHKITKRGQNVTFRCDPISEHNRLYWYRQTLGQGPEFLTYFQNEAQLEKSRLLSDRFSAERPKGSFSTLEIQRTEQGDSAMYLCSSSQFNQPQHFGDGTRLSIL.